A selection of T cell receptor beta chains follows, all from one sample in a study of T cell repertoires in cytomegalovirus infection. TCRdb called the reads again in MiXCR, with one record for every CDR3 protein. The sample lists approximately 490,000 distinct CDR3 sequences; over 9% were seen once. The specimen sequenced was PBMCs. The receptors were gathered from a human donor in good health (CMV status not recorded). Some clones in this sample may be carry-over from other donors' samples. CDR3s include the opening cysteine and the closing phenylalanine or tryptophan. A D gene is named only where the DNA matches it firmly. The size entry is marked missing in some rows and otherwise reads once, few, many or a size class.

J gene,CDR3 length,clone size,V gene,D gene,CDR3 protein,CDR3 DNA
TRBJ1-5,15,many,TRBV28,-,CASRTVKYSNQPQHF,TGTGCCAGCAGGACAGTGAAATATAGCAATCAGCCCCAGCATTTT
TRBJ1-2,15,many,TRBV7-9,TRBD1,CASSPPGQGNYGYTF,TGTGCCAGCAGTCCACCGGGACAGGGAAACTATGGCTACACCTTC
TRBJ1-5,12,-,TRBV19,-,CATRRDNQPQHF,TGTGCCACCCGACGTGACAATCAGCCCCAGCATTTT
TRBJ2-7,15,many,TRBV28,-,CASTPSDSYSYEQYF,TGTGCCAGCACCCCGTCGGACAGTTACTCCTACGAGCAGTACTTC
TRBJ1-2,13,many,TRBV7-2,-,CASSLSRYNGYTF,TGTGCCAGCAGTTTATCACGGTATAATGGCTACACCTTC
TRBJ2-1,13,few,TRBV20-1,TRBD1,CSARAYRGNEQFF,TGCAGTGCTAGAGCTTACAGGGGGAATGAGCAGTTCTTC
TRBJ2-1,13,many,TRBV29-1,TRBD2,CSSGTSAYNEQFF,TGCAGCTCCGGGACTAGCGCTTACAATGAGCAGTTCTTC
TRBJ2-1,17,many,TRBV27,-,CASSLRFWSGQRNVQFF,TGTGCCAGCAGTTTGCGGTTTTGGTCAGGCCAGCGCAATGTACAGTTCTTC
TRBJ2-5,12,-,TRBV25-1,-,CASSDPGPLKYF,TGTGCCAGCAGTGACCCTGGGCCCCTGAAGTACTTC
TRBJ2-3,15,once,TRBV2,-,CASSGRTRSTDTQYF,TGTGCCAGCAGTGGCCGGACACGGAGCACAGATACGCAGTATTTT
TRBJ2-3,15,-,TRBV20-1,TRBD2,CSATRLAGDQDTQYF,TGCAGTGCGACCCGACTAGCGGGGGACCAGGATACGCAGTATTTT
TRBJ2-3,14,many,TRBV6-1,TRBD1,CASRKGQATDTQYF,TGTGCCAGCAGGAAGGGACAGGCTACAGATACGCAGTATTTT
TRBJ1-5,16,many,TRBV7-8,-,CASSPSPGRNNQPQHF,TGTGCCAGCAGCCCCTCCCCGGGACGGAACAATCAGCCCCAGCATTTT
TRBJ1-2,12,-,TRBV30,-,CAWNQGRGGYTF,TGTGCCTGGAACCAGGGCCGAGGTGGCTACACCTTC
TRBJ1-1,17,many,TRBV7-9,-,CASSLFDPDRSNTEAFF,TGTGCCAGCAGCTTATTTGACCCTGACAGATCTAACACTGAAGCTTTCTTT
TRBJ2-3,16,many,TRBV5-4,TRBD2,CASSSRTSGRSDTQYF,TGTGCCAGCAGTAGCCGGACTAGCGGGAGGAGTGATACGCAGTATTTT
TRBJ1-2,14,many,TRBV12-5,-,CASGLGGRPYGYTF,TGTGCTAGTGGTCTGGGGGGACGGCCCTATGGCTACACCTTC
TRBJ1-5,13,-,TRBV20-1,-,CSARGQEAGPQHF,TGCAGTGCTAGAGGACAGGAGGCAGGGCCCCAGCATTTT
TRBJ2-1,11,many,TRBV7-2,-,CASSLLLLQFF,TGTGCCAGCAGCTTACTACTGCTTCAGTTCTTC
TRBJ2-1,12,many,TRBV7-2,-,CASSALGGEQFF,TGTGCCAGCAGCGCTTTGGGGGGTGAGCAGTTCTTC
TRBJ2-1,15,many,TRBV7-9,TRBD2,CASSRAGTPYNEQFF,TGTGCCAGCAGCCGAGCGGGAACCCCCTACAATGAGCAGTTCTTC
TRBJ2-5,13,few,TRBV15,-,CATSRGRQETQYF,TGTGCCACCAGCAGAGGCAGGCAAGAGACCCAGTACTTC
TRBJ1-4,15,few,TRBV11-2,TRBD1,CASSSLTGINEKLFF,TGTGCCAGCAGCTCCCTGACAGGGATTAATGAAAAACTGTTTTTT
TRBJ1-1,15,few,TRBV6-5,TRBD1,CASSRTGVQGDEAFF,TGTGCCAGCAGTCGGACGGGTGTACAGGGGGATGAAGCTTTCTTT
TRBJ2-1,14,many,TRBV30,TRBD2,CAWSGLVSYNEQFF,TGTGCCTGGAGCGGACTAGTAAGCTACAATGAGCAGTTCTTC
TRBJ2-1,16,few,TRBV29-1,TRBD2,CSAIFLAGDSYNEQFF,TGCAGCGCCATTTTCCTAGCGGGCGACTCCTACAATGAGCAGTTCTTC
TRBJ2-7,15,many,TRBV7-2,-,CASSLGLGVSNEQYF,TGTGCCAGCAGCTTAGGATTAGGCGTCAGCAACGAGCAGTACTTC
TRBJ1-1,13,-,TRBV7-9,-,CASSLGLQGGAFF,TGTGCCAGCAGCTTAGGATTGCAGGGAGGAGCTTTCTTT
TRBJ2-7,13,few,TRBV2,-,CASSSNLAVEQYF,TGTGCCAGCAGTTCCAATTTAGCGGTCGAGCAGTACTTC
TRBJ1-2,12,many,TRBV20-1,-,CSALTGNSGYTF,TGCAGTGCACTTACGGGTAACTCTGGCTACACCTTC
TRBJ1-6,15,many,TRBV11-2,TRBD1,CASSYAGQNNSPLHF,TGTGCCAGCAGCTACGCGGGACAGAATAATTCACCCCTCCACTTT
TRBJ2-2,18,many,TRBV7-8,TRBD2,CASSLGLAGDKNTGELFF,TGTGCCAGCAGCTTAGGCCTAGCGGGAGACAAGAACACCGGGGAGCTGTTTTTT
TRBJ2-7,15,many,TRBV4-1,-,CASSQEMAGIHEQYF,TGCGCCAGCAGCCAAGAAATGGCAGGGATCCACGAGCAGTACTTC
TRBJ1-2,13,many,TRBV5-1,-,CASSFLDSYGYTF,TGCGCCAGCAGCTTTCTGGACAGCTATGGCTACACCTTC